The rows below give T cell receptor beta chains drawn from one sample of a study of OX40 agonist ivuxolimab in advanced cancers. Clones were sequenced by immunoSEQ multiplex PCR, and TCRdb holds only the in-frame ones, with some missing. The data contain roughly 57,000 clones, more than 70% of them singletons. This specimen was CD4+ or CD8+ T cells sorted from blood, taken in a trial of the OX40 agonist ivuxolimab. The receptors shown here come from an adult with an advanced solid tumor such as melanoma, head and neck, liver or kidney cancer. Each CDR3 is given with its conserved first and last residue. Fields, in order: clone size, D gene, J gene, V gene, CDR3 protein, CDR3 DNA. A D gene is named only where the DNA matches it firmly. Clone size, where shown, is once, few, many, or a class for clones that have expanded.

abundance: NA; d_gene: NA; j_gene: TRBJ1-2; v_gene: TRBV6-5; CDR3aa: CASSYEGPLSGYTF; CDR3nt: TGTGCCAGCAGTTACGAGGGACCCCTAAGTGGCTACACCTTC
abundance: NA; d_gene: NA; j_gene: TRBJ1-3; v_gene: TRBV30; CDR3aa: CAWTKTGNTIYF; CDR3nt: TGTGCCTGGACTAAGACCGGAAACACCATATATTTT
abundance: NA; d_gene: NA; j_gene: TRBJ1-2; v_gene: TRBV4-3; CDR3aa: CASSQDYGRNYGYTF; CDR3nt: TGCGCCAGCAGCCAAGATTATGGAAGGAACTATGGCTACACCTTC
abundance: NA; d_gene: NA; j_gene: TRBJ1-1; v_gene: TRBV7-2; CDR3aa: CASSLFLGGRGLKESEAFF; CDR3nt: TGTGCCAGCAGCTTATTCTTGGGTGGACGGGGGCTTAAAGAATCTGAAGCTTTCTTT
abundance: NA; d_gene: NA; j_gene: TRBJ2-5; v_gene: TRBV5-4; CDR3aa: CASSLELNQETQYF; CDR3nt: TGTGCCAGCAGCTTGGAACTAAACCAAGAGACCCAGTACTTC
abundance: NA; d_gene: NA; j_gene: TRBJ2-6; v_gene: TRBV18; CDR3aa: CATTSGANVLTF; CDR3nt: TGTGCCACCACTTCTGGGGCCAACGTCCTGACTTTC
abundance: NA; d_gene: NA; j_gene: TRBJ1-5; v_gene: TRBV5-1; CDR3aa: CASSTDSSGNQPQHF; CDR3nt: TGCGCCAGCAGTACGGACTCTTCTGGCAATCAGCCCCAGCATTTT
abundance: NA; d_gene: NA; j_gene: TRBJ2-7; v_gene: TRBV7-2; CDR3aa: CASSLTGEVIDEQYF; CDR3nt: TGTGCCAGCAGCTTAACAGGGGAGGTAATAGACGAGCAGTACTTC
abundance: NA; d_gene: TRBD1; j_gene: TRBJ1-5; v_gene: TRBV7-2; CDR3aa: CASSYTGGNQPQHF; CDR3nt: TGTGCCAGCAGTTATACAGGGGGCAATCAGCCCCAGCATTTT
abundance: NA; d_gene: NA; j_gene: TRBJ2-3; v_gene: TRBV5-1; CDR3aa: CASSPEGGRSDTQYF; CDR3nt: TGCGCCAGCAGCCCCGAGGGGGGGCGCTCAGATACGCAGTATTTT
abundance: NA; d_gene: NA; j_gene: TRBJ1-2; v_gene: TRBV27; CDR3aa: CASSSLLRDKANYGYTF; CDR3nt: TGTGCCAGCAGTAGCCTCCTTCGGGACAAAGCTAACTATGGCTACACCTTC
abundance: NA; d_gene: NA; j_gene: TRBJ1-4; v_gene: TRBV19; CDR3aa: CASSRARNEKLFF; CDR3nt: TGTGCCAGTAGTAGGGCGAGAAATGAAAAACTGTTTTTT
abundance: NA; d_gene: TRBD2; j_gene: TRBJ2-5; v_gene: TRBV2; CDR3aa: CASSGTSGSGTQYF; CDR3nt: TGTGCCAGCAGTGGAACTAGCGGGAGCGGGACCCAGTACTTC
abundance: NA; d_gene: TRBD1; j_gene: TRBJ2-7; v_gene: TRBV6-5; CDR3aa: CATQGQVRNEQYF; CDR3nt: TGTGCTACCCAGGGACAGGTGAGAAACGAGCAGTACTTC
abundance: NA; d_gene: NA; j_gene: TRBJ1-4; v_gene: TRBV11-2; CDR3aa: CASRSPTGEKLFF; CDR3nt: TGTGCCAGCAGGAGCCCAACCGGTGAAAAACTGTTTTTT
abundance: NA; d_gene: NA; j_gene: TRBJ2-7; v_gene: TRBV28; CDR3aa: CASSLGGAYSYEQYF; CDR3nt: TGTGCCAGCAGTTTAGGAGGGGCCTATTCCTACGAGCAGTACTTC
abundance: NA; d_gene: NA; j_gene: TRBJ1-3; v_gene: TRBV28; CDR3aa: CASSPPTFSGNTIYF; CDR3nt: TGTGCCAGCAGCCCACCGACGTTCTCTGGAAACACCATATATTTT
abundance: NA; d_gene: NA; j_gene: TRBJ1-1; v_gene: TRBV28; CDR3aa: CASSPNSRGVNTEAFF; CDR3nt: TGTGCCAGCAGTCCAAACAGCCGTGGGGTGAACACTGAAGCTTTCTTT
abundance: NA; d_gene: NA; j_gene: TRBJ1-4; v_gene: TRBV2; CDR3aa: CASSEKTGGEKLFF; CDR3nt: TGTGCCAGCAGTGAAAAAACGGGAGGGGAAAAACTGTTTTTT
abundance: few; d_gene: NA; j_gene: TRBJ1-2; v_gene: TRBV18; CDR3aa: CASSPAVINYGYTF; CDR3nt: TGTGCCAGCTCACCCGCCGTGATTAACTATGGCTACACCTTC
abundance: NA; d_gene: NA; j_gene: TRBJ1-3; v_gene: TRBV9; CDR3aa: CASSASGTPRGNTIYF; CDR3nt: TGTGCCAGCAGCGCCTCCGGGACACCTCGGGGAAACACCATATATTTT
abundance: NA; d_gene: NA; j_gene: TRBJ1-4; v_gene: TRBV6-1; CDR3aa: CASSEAAATNEKLFF; CDR3nt: TGTGCCAGCAGTGAAGCCGCGGCTACTAATGAAAAACTGTTTTTT
abundance: NA; d_gene: NA; j_gene: TRBJ2-7; v_gene: TRBV5-1; CDR3aa: CASSLGPQGSYEQYF; CDR3nt: TGCGCCAGCAGCTTGGGTCCCCAGGGTTCCTACGAGCAGTACTTC
abundance: few; d_gene: NA; j_gene: TRBJ1-3; v_gene: TRBV15; CDR3aa: CATSRGVSGNTIYF; CDR3nt: TGTGCCACCAGCAGAGGGGTTTCTGGAAACACCATATATTTT
abundance: NA; d_gene: NA; j_gene: TRBJ2-1; v_gene: TRBV18; CDR3aa: CASSPNDEQFF; CDR3nt: TGTGCCAGCTCACCTAACGATGAGCAGTTCTTC
abundance: NA; d_gene: TRBD1; j_gene: TRBJ2-7; v_gene: TRBV27; CDR3aa: CASSRDRGFNEQYF; CDR3nt: TGTGCCAGCAGTAGGGACAGGGGGTTTAACGAGCAGTACTTC
abundance: NA; d_gene: TRBD2; j_gene: TRBJ2-5; v_gene: TRBV5-1; CDR3aa: CASSLVPSGAEETQYF; CDR3nt: TGCGCCAGCAGCTTGGTGCCTAGCGGGGCAGAAGAGACCCAGTACTTC
abundance: NA; d_gene: NA; j_gene: TRBJ2-7; v_gene: TRBV5-1; CDR3aa: CASSFVGASYEQYF; CDR3nt: TGCGCCAGCAGCTTCGTCGGAGCATCCTACGAGCAGTACTTC
abundance: NA; d_gene: NA; j_gene: TRBJ1-2; v_gene: TRBV5-6; CDR3aa: CASSIRGVYGYTF; CDR3nt: TGTGCCAGCAGCATCAGGGGTGTCTATGGCTACACCTTC
abundance: NA; d_gene: NA; j_gene: TRBJ1-1; v_gene: TRBV7-2; CDR3aa: CASSSHRDSWTEAFF; CDR3nt: TGTGCCAGCAGCTCCCACAGGGACTCTTGGACTGAAGCTTTCTTT
abundance: NA; d_gene: TRBD1; j_gene: TRBJ2-3; v_gene: TRBV7-2; CDR3aa: CASSLKGTVSWADTQYF; CDR3nt: TGTGCCAGCAGCTTAAAGGGGACAGTCTCGTGGGCAGATACGCAGTATTTT
abundance: NA; d_gene: TRBD1; j_gene: TRBJ1-4; v_gene: TRBV5-1; CDR3aa: CASSLVAGGSEKLFF; CDR3nt: TGCGCCAGCAGCTTGGTTGCAGGGGGAAGTGAAAAACTGTTTTTT
abundance: once; d_gene: TRBD2; j_gene: TRBJ2-1; v_gene: TRBV7-3; CDR3aa: CASSTGLAGGPGMEQFF; CDR3nt: TGTGCCAGCAGCACGGGACTAGCGGGAGGGCCCGGCATGGAGCAGTTCTTC
abundance: NA; d_gene: NA; j_gene: TRBJ2-6; v_gene: TRBV7-2; CDR3aa: CASSLGGAGANVLTF; CDR3nt: TGTGCCAGCAGCTTAGGAGGGGCTGGGGCCAACGTCCTGACTTTC
abundance: NA; d_gene: TRBD1; j_gene: TRBJ2-1; v_gene: TRBV6-6; CDR3aa: CASRGDRGRWGEQFF; CDR3nt: TGTGCCAGCAGGGGCGACAGGGGGCGCTGGGGTGAGCAGTTCTTC
abundance: NA; d_gene: NA; j_gene: TRBJ2-7; v_gene: TRBV6-5; CDR3aa: CASSSLGSYEQYF; CDR3nt: TGTGCCAGCAGTTCCCTAGGTTCCTACGAGCAGTACTTC
abundance: NA; d_gene: TRBD1; j_gene: TRBJ1-2; v_gene: TRBV7-2; CDR3aa: CASSFAGTGANYGYTF; CDR3nt: TGTGCCAGCAGCTTCGCCGGGACAGGGGCTAACTATGGCTACACCTTC
abundance: few; d_gene: NA; j_gene: TRBJ2-4; v_gene: TRBV5-1; CDR3aa: CASSLQQDGIKAKNIQYF; CDR3nt: TGCGCCAGCAGCTTGCAACAGGACGGGATAAAAGCCAAAAACATTCAGTACTTC
abundance: NA; d_gene: NA; j_gene: TRBJ1-5; v_gene: TRBV7-2; CDR3aa: CASSLEWGNQPQHF; CDR3nt: TGTGCCAGCAGCTTAGAATGGGGCAATCAGCCCCAGCATTTT
abundance: NA; d_gene: NA; j_gene: TRBJ2-2; v_gene: TRBV19; CDR3aa: CASSINPGAAGELFF; CDR3nt: TGTGCCAGTAGTATAAACCCAGGGGCGGCCGGGGAGCTGTTTTTT
abundance: NA; d_gene: NA; j_gene: TRBJ1-4; v_gene: TRBV6-6; CDR3aa: CASRRRGEANEKLFF; CDR3nt: TGTGCCAGCAGGCGGAGGGGGGAGGCTAATGAAAAACTGTTTTTT
abundance: NA; d_gene: NA; j_gene: TRBJ1-1; v_gene: TRBV5-1; CDR3aa: CASSLDAGNTEAFF; CDR3nt: TGCGCCAGCAGCTTGGATGCGGGAAACACTGAAGCTTTCTTT
abundance: NA; d_gene: NA; j_gene: TRBJ2-4; v_gene: TRBV28; CDR3aa: CASSLTGAAKNIQYF; CDR3nt: TGTGCCAGCAGTTTAACGGGGGCCGCCAAAAACATTCAGTACTTC
abundance: NA; d_gene: TRBD1; j_gene: TRBJ1-2; v_gene: TRBV6-5; CDR3aa: CASSPGTGGRYTF; CDR3nt: TGTGCCAGCAGCCCCGGGACAGGGGGCCGCTACACCTTC
abundance: NA; d_gene: TRBD2; j_gene: TRBJ2-1; v_gene: TRBV7-2; CDR3aa: CASSLRGLAGYNEQFF; CDR3nt: TGTGCCAGCAGCTTAAGGGGACTAGCGGGTTACAATGAGCAGTTCTTC
abundance: NA; d_gene: TRBD1; j_gene: TRBJ2-5; v_gene: TRBV28; CDR3aa: CASSFNRGETQYF; CDR3nt: TGTGCCAGCAGTTTCAACAGGGGGGAGACCCAGTACTTC
abundance: few; d_gene: NA; j_gene: TRBJ2-1; v_gene: TRBV7-8; CDR3aa: CASSFLGGESYNEQFF; CDR3nt: TGTGCCAGCAGCTTCCTAGGGGGGGAAAGTTACAATGAGCAGTTCTTC
abundance: NA; d_gene: NA; j_gene: TRBJ1-3; v_gene: TRBV27; CDR3aa: CASSLFAGSGNTIYF; CDR3nt: TGTGCCAGCAGTTTATTCGCCGGCTCTGGAAACACCATATATTTT
abundance: NA; d_gene: NA; j_gene: TRBJ2-7; v_gene: TRBV19; CDR3aa: CASNRDNEQYF; CDR3nt: TGTGCCAGTAACAGGGATAACGAGCAGTACTTC
abundance: NA; d_gene: NA; j_gene: TRBJ1-3; v_gene: TRBV30; CDR3aa: CAWRWGTASSGNTIYF; CDR3nt: TGTGCCTGGCGTTGGGGGACGGCAAGCTCTGGAAACACCATATATTTT
abundance: NA; d_gene: TRBD1; j_gene: TRBJ2-3; v_gene: TRBV7-2; CDR3aa: CASSLGGQATDTQYF; CDR3nt: TGTGCCAGCAGCTTAGGGGGACAGGCTACAGATACGCAGTATTTT
abundance: NA; d_gene: TRBD1; j_gene: TRBJ1-2; v_gene: TRBV5-1; CDR3aa: CASSPGDRGHGYTF; CDR3nt: TGCGCCAGCAGCCCCGGGGACAGGGGGCACGGCTACACCTTC